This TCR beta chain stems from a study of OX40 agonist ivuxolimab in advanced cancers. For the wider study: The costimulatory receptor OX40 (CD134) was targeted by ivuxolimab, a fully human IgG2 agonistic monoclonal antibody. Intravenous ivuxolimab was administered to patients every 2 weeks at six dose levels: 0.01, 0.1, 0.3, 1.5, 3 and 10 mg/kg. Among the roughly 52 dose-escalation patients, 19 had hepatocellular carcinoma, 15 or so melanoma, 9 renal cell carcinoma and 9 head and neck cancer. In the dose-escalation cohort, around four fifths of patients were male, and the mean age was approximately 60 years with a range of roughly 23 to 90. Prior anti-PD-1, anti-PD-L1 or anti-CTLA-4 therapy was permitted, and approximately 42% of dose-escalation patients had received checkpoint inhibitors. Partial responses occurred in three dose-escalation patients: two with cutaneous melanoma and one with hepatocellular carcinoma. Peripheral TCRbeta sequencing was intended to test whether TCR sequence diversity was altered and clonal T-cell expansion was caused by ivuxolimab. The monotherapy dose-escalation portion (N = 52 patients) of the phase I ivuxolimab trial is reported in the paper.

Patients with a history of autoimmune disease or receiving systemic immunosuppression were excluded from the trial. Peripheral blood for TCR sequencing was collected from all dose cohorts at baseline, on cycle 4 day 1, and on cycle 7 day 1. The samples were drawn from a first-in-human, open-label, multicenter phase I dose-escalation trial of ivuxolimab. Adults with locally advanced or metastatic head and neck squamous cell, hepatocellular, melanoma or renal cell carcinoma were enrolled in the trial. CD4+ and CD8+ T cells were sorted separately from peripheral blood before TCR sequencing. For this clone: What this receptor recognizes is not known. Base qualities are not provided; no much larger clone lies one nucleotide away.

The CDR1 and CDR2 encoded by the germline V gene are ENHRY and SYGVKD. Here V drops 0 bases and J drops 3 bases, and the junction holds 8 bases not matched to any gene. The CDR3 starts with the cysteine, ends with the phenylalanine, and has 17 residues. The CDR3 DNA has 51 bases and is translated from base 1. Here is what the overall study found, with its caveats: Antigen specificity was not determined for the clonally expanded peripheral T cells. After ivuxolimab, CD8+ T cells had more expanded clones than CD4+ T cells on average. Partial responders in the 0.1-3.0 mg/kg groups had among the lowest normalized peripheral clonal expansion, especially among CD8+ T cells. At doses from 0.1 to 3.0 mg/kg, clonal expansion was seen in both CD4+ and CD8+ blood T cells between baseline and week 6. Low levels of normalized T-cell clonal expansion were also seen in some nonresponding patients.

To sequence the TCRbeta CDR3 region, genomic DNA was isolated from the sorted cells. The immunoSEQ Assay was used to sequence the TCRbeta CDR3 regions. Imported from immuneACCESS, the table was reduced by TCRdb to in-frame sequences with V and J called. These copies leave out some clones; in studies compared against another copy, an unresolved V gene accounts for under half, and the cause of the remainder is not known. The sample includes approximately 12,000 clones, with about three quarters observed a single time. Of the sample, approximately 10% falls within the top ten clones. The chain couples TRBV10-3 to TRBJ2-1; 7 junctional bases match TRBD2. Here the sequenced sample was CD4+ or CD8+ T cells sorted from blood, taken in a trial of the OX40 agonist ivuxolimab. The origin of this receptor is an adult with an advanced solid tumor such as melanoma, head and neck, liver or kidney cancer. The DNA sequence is TGTGCCATCAGTGAGTCGATGGCGAGCGGGGACTACAATGAGCAGTTCTTC. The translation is CAISESMASGDYNEQFF.